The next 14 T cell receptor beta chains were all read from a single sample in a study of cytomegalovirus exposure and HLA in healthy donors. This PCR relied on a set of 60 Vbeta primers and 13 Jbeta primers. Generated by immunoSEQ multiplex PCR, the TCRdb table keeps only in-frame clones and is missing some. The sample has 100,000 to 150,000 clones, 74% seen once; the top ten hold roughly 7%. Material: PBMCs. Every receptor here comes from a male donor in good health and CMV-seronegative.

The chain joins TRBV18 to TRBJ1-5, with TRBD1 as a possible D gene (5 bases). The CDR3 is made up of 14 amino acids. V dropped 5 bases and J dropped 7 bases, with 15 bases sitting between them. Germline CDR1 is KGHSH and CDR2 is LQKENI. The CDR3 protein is CASSGGTVEQPQHF. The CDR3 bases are TGTGCCAGCTCAGGCGGGACGGTTGAACAGCCCCAGCATTTT.

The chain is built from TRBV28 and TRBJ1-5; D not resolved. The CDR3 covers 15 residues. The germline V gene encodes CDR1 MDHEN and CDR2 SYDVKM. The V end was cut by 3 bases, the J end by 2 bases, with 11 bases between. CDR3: CASSFRGIGNQPQHF. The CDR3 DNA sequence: TGTGCCAGCAGTTTTAGAGGTATTGGCAATCAGCCCCAGCATTTT.

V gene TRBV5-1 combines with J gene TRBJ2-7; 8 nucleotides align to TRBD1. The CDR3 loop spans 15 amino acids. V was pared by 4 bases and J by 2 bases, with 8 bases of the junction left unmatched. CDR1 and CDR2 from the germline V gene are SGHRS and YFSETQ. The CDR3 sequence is CASSGNAGGPYEQYF. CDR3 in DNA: TGCGCCAGCAGCGGAAACGCAGGGGGCCCCTACGAGCAGTACTTC. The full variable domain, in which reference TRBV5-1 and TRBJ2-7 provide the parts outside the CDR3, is KAGVTQTPRYLIKTRGQQVTLSCSPISGHRSVSWYQQTPGQGLQFLFEYFSETQRNKGNFPGRFSGRQFSNSRSEMNVSTLELGDSALYLCASSGNAGGPYEQYFGPGTRLTVT.

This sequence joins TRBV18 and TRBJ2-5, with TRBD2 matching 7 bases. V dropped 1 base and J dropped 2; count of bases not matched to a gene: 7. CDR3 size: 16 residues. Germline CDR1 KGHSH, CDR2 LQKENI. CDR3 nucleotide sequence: TGTGCCAGCTCACCACGGCAAGCGGGGACTCAAGAGACCCAGTACTTC. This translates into CASSPRQAGTQETQYF.

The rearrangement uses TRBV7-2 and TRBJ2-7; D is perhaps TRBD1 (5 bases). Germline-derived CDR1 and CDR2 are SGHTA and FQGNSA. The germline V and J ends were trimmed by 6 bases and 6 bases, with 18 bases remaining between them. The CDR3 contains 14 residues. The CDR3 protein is CASSPTATGSEQYF. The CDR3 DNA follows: TGTGCCAGCAGTCCGACAGCCACCGGTTCCGAGCAGTACTTC.

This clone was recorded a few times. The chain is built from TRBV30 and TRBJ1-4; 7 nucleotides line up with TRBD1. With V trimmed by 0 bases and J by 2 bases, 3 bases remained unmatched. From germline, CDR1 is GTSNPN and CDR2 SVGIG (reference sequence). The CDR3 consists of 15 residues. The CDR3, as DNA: TGTGCCTGGAGTGTACTCAGGGGGACTAATGAAAAACTGTTTTTT. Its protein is CAWSVLRGTNEKLFF.

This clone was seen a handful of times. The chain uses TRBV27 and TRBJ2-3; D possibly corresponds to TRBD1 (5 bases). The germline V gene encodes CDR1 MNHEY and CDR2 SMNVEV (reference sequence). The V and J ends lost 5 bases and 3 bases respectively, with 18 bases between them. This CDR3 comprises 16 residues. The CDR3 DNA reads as TGTGCCAGCAGTCCCCAAGGGGTTATGGGGACAGATACGCAGTATTTT. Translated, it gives CASSPQGVMGTDTQYF.

CDR3 sequence reads: CSIQGWGGYTF. CDR3 nucleotides: TGCAGCATCCAGGGTTGGGGTGGCTACACCTTC. The chain couples TRBV29-1 to TRBJ1-2, with D possibly being TRBD1 (5 bases). Germline CDR1 SQVTM, CDR2 ANQGSEA. The CDR3 totals 11 residues. Deletions cut 8 bases from V and 7 bases from J, with 14 bases between.

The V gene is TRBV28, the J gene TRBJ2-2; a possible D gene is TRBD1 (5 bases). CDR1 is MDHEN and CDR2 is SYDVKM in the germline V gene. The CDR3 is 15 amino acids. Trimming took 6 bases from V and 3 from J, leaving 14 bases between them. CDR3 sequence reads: CASSPAQGYTGELFF. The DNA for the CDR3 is TGTGCCAGCAGCCCTGCCCAGGGTTACACCGGGGAGCTGTTTTTT.

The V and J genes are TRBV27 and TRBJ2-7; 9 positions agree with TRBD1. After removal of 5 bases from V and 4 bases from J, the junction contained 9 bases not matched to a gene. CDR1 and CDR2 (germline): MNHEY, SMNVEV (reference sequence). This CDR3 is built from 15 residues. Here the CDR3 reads CASSKAGTGNYEQYF. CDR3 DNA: TGTGCCAGCAGTAAAGCAGGGACAGGGAATTACGAGCAGTACTTC.

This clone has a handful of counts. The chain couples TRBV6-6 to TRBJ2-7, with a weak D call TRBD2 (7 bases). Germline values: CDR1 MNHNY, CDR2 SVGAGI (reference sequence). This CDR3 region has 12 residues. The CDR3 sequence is CITRGGTYEQYF. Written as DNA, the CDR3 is TGTATCACAAGGGGGGGGACCTACGAGCAGTACTTC.

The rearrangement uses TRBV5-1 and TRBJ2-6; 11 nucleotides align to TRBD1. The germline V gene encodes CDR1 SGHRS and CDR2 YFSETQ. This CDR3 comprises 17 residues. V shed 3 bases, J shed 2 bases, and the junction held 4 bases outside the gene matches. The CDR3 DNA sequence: TGCGCCAGCAGCTGGGAGGGACAGGGGGCTGGGGCCAACGTCCTGACTTTC. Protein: CASSWEGQGAGANVLTF.

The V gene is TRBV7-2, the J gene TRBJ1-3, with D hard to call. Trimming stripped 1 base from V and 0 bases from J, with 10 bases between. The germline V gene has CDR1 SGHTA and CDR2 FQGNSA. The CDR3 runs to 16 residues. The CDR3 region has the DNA TGTGCCAGCAGCTTAGGCGGGCTGGTCTCTGGAAACACCATATATTTT. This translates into CASSLGGLVSGNTIYF.

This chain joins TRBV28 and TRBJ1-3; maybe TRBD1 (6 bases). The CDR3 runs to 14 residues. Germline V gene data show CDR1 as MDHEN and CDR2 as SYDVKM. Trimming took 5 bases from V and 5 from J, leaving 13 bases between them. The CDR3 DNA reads TGTGCCAGCAGTCTGGCAGGGGAGAGAAACACCATATATTTT. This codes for CASSLAGERNTIYF.